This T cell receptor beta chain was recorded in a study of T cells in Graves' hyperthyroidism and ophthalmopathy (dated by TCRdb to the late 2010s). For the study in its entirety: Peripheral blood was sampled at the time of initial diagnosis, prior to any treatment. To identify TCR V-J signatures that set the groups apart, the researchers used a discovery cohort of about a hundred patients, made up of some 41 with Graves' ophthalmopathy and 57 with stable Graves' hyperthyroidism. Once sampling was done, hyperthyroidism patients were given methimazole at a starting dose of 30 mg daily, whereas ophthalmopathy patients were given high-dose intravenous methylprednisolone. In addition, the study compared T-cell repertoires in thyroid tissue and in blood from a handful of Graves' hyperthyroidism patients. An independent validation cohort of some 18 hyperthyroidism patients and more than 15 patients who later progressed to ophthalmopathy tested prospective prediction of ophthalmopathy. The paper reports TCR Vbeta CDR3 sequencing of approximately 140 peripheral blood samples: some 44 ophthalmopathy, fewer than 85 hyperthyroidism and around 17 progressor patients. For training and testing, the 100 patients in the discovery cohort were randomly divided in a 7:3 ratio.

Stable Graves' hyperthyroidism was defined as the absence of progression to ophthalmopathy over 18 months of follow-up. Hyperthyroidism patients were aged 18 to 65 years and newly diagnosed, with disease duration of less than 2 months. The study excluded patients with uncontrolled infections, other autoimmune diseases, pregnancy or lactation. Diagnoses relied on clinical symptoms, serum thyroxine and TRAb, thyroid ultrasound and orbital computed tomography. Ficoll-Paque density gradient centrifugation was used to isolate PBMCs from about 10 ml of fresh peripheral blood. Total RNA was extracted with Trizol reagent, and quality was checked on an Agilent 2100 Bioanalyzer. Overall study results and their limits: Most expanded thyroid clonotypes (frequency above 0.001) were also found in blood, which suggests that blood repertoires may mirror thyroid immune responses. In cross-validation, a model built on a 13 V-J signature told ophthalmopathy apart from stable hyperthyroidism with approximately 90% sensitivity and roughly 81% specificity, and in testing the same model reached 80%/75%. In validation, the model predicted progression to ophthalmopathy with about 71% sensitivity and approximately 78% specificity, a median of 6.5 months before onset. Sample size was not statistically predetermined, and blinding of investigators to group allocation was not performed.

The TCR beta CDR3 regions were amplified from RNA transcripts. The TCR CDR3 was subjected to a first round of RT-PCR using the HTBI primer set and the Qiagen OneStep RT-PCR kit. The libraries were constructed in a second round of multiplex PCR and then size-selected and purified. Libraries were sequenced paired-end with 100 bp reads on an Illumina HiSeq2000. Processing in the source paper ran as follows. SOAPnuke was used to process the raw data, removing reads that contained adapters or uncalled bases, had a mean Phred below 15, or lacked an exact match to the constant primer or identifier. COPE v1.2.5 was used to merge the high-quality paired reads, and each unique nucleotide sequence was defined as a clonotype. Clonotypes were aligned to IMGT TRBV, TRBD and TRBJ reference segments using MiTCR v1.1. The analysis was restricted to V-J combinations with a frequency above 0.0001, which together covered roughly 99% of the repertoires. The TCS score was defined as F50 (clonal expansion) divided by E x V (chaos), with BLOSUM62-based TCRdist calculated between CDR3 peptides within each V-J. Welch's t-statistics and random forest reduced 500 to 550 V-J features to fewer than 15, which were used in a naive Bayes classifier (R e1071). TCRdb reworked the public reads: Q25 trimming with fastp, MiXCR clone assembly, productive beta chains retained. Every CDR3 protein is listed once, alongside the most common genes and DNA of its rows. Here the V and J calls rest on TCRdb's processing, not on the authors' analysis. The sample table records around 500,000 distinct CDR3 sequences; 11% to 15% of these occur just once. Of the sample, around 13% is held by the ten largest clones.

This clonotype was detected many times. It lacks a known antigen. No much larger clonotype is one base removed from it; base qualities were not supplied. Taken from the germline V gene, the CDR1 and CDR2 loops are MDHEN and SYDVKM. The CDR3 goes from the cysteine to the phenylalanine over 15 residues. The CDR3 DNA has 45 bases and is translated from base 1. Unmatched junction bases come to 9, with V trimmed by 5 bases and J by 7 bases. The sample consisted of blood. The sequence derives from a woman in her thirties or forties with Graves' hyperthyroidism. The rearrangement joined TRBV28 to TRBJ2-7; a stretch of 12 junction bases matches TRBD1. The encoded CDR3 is CASSPPGQGAREQYF. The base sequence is TGTGCCAGCAGTCCCCCGGGACAGGGGGCGCGGGAGCAGTACTTC.